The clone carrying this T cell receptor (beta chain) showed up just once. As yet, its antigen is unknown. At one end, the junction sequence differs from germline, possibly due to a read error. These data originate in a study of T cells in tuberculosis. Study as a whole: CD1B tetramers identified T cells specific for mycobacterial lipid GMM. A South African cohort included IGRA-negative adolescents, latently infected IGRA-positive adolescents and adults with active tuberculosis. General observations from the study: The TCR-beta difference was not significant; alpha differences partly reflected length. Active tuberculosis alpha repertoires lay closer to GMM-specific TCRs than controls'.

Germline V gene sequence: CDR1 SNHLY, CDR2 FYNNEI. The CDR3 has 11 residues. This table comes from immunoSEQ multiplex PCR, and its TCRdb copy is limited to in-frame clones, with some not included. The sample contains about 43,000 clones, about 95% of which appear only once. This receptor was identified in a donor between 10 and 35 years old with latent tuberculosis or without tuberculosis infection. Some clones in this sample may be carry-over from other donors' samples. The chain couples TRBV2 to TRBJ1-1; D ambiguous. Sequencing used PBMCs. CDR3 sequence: CASSEGRVPPF. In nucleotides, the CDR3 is TGTGCCAGCAGTGAGGGCAGAGTTCCTCCTTTT.